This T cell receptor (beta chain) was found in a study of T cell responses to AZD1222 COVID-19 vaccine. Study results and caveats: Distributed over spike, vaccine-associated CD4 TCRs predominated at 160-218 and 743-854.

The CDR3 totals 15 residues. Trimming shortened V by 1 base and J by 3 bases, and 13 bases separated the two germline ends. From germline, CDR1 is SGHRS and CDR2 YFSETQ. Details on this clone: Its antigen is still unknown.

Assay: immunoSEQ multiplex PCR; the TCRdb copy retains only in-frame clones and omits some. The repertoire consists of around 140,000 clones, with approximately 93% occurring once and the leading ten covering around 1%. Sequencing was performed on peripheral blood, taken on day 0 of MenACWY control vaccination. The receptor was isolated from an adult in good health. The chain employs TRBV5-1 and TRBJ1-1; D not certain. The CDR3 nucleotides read TGCGCCAGCAGCTTGAGTAAGTCCGGCTACACTGAAGCTTTCTTT. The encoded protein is CASSLSKSGYTEAFF.